This TCR beta chain stems from a study of PD-1 blockade in classical Hodgkin lymphoma. Study as a whole: Intravenous nivolumab at 3 mg/kg was given to patients every 2 weeks.

Sequenced by immunoSEQ multiplex PCR; TCRdb stores in-frame clones only, minus some. The repertoire holds about 21,000 clones, with approximately 74% as singletons. Concerning this clone: Its antigen is still unknown.

V lost 6 bases and J lost 7; bases outside the gene matches: 3. Germline CDR1 and CDR2: MNHNY and SVGAGI (reference sequence). The CDR3 runs to 14 residues. Every patient relapsed after autologous stem cell transplantation, and brentuximab vedotin exposure varied. Best responses were complete response, partial response or progressive disease. Overall study results and limits: TCR diversity in CD4+, not CD8+, cells rose significantly by C4D1.

This receptor was obtained from a human donor with classical Hodgkin lymphoma. The chain has TRBV6-6 and TRBJ1-6; 10 bases align to TRBD1. The sample in question was peripheral blood mononuclear cells (PBMCs), obtained at baseline. The CDR3 region has the DNA TGTGCCAGCAGCACGGGACAGGGGAATTCACCCCTCCACTTT. It encodes CASSTGQGNSPLHF.